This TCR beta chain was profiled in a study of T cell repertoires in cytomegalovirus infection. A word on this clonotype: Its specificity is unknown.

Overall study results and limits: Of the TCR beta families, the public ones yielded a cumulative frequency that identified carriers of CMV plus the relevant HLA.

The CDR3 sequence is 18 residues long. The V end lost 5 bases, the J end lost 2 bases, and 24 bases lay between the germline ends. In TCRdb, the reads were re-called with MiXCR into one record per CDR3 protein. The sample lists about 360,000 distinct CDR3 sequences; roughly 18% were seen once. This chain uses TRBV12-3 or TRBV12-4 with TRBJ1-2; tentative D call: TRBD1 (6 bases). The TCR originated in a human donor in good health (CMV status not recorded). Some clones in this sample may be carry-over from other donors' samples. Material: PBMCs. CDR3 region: CASSDGQLYRRMNYGYTF. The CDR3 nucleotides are TGTGCCAGCAGTGATGGACAGCTTTACCGGAGGATGAACTATGGCTACACCTTC.